This T cell receptor beta chain was identified in a study of memory CD4+ T cells and cytomegalovirus serostatus. The data were produced by immunoSEQ multiplex PCR, yet TCRdb's version contains in-frame clones alone and is incomplete. Counted here are some 41,000 clones, 79% occurring once; the ten biggest clones make up roughly 0.87%. The sort gate was single viable CD3+CD4+CD8-CD45RO+ cells for memory CD4+ T cells. The CDR3 is made up of 13 amino acids. The germline V gene encodes CDR1 SGHNT and CDR2 YYREEE (reference sequence). Trimming took 5 bases from V and 4 from J, leaving 11 bases between them.

Sequencing was performed on memory CD4+ T cells from blood. V usage is TRBV5-4 and J usage is TRBJ2-3; D is uncertain. The sequence was obtained from an adult in good health and CMV-seronegative. Here the CDR3 reads CASRSPTADTQYF. As DNA, the CDR3 is TGTGCCAGCAGATCTCCCACGGCAGATACGCAGTATTTT.